Shown below are 8 T cell receptor beta chains from a single sample sequenced in a study of CD8+CD57+ T cells in acquired aplastic anemia. The template for TCR beta VDJ and CDR3 sequence profiling was genomic DNA. TCRdb re-called the reads with MiXCR, one entry per CDR3 protein. The repertoire consists of about half a million distinct CDR3 sequences, with over 25% occurring once and the leading ten covering about 0.8%. The authors sequenced patients whose flow cytometry had shown CD8+CD57+ cell expansion. The source material was sorted CD4+, CD8+, or CD8+CD57+ T cells (not recorded which) from PBMCs. Receptors were obtained from a human donor with aplastic anemia.

This clonotype occurred many times. V and J are TRBV20-1 and TRBJ1-6; 11 nucleotides agree with TRBD1. The CDR3 has 13 amino acids. Germline loops: CDR1 DFQATT, CDR2 SNEGSKA (reference sequence). V lost 2 bases, J lost 13 bases, and 4 bases stayed unmatched. CDR3 sequence: CSARLGTGGPLHF. The CDR3 DNA follows: TGCAGTGCTAGACTGGGGACAGGGGGTCCCCTCCACTTT.

The table lists this clonotype with many counts. This rearrangement joins TRBV19 to TRBJ2-7; 11 nucleotides agree with TRBD1. Germline V CDR1 and CDR2: LNHDA, SQIVND (reference sequence). The trim removed 4 bases at V and 2 bases at J, leaving 4 bases unmatched. The CDR3 is made up of 15 amino acids. The CDR3 sequence is CASSTSGQGAYEQYF. The DNA for the CDR3 is TGTGCCAGTAGTACTTCGGGACAGGGGGCCTACGAGCAGTACTTC.

In this sample, this clonotype turned up many times. This rearrangement joins TRBV6-1 to TRBJ2-7; D unclear. Trimming removed 8 bases at V and 3 bases at J, with 11 bases between. The CDR3 consists of 12 residues. Germline V CDR1 and CDR2: MNHNS, SASEGT. CDR3 nucleotides: TGTGCCAGCTTAGACACGAACTACGAGCAGTACTTC. Translating it yields CASLDTNYEQYF.

As to this clonotype: Germline is not matched at one junction end, which may reflect a read error. This chain uses TRBV2 with TRBJ2-1, with 12 bases lining up with TRBD2. In germline, CDR1 is SNHLY, CDR2 FYNNEI. The CDR3 runs to 14 residues. The CDR3 loop reads CASRTSGSFETQHF. CDR3 coding DNA: TGTGCCAGCAGGACTAGCGGGAGTTTTGAGACCCAGCACTTC.

In its sample, this clonotype was seen many times. The V call is TRBV7-9, the J call TRBJ1-1; unclear D gene. The V and J ends lost 1 base and 7 bases respectively, with 10 bases between them. Germline-derived CDR1 and CDR2 are SEHNR and FQNEAQ (reference sequence). The CDR3 has 13 amino acids. The CDR3 region is CASSLGGWSEAFF. The CDR3 coding sequence is TGTGCCAGCAGCTTAGGCGGGTGGAGTGAAGCTTTCTTT. Based on the CDR3 plus reference TRBV7-9 and TRBJ1-1, the full variable domain is DTGVSQNPRHKITKRGQNVTFRCDPISEHNRLYWYRQTLGQGPEFLTYFQNEAQLEKSRLLSDRFSAERPKGSFSTLEIQRTEQGDSAMYLCASSLGGWSEAFFGQGTRLTVV.

The chain carries TRBV9 and TRBJ2-5; 10 positions agree with TRBD1. The CDR3 covers 15 residues. Trimming took 1 base from V and 5 from J; bases not matched to a gene: 5. Germline loops: CDR1 SGDLS, CDR2 YYNGEE. The CDR3 DNA sequence: TGTGCCAGCAGCGTACAGGGACAGGGGTTTGAGACCCAGTACTTC. This gives the protein CASSVQGQGFETQYF.

The CDR3: CSASRAGDNTGELFF. The CDR3 nucleotides are TGCAGTGCTAGTAGAGCGGGAGACAACACCGGGGAGCTGTTTTTT. The chain links TRBV20-1 to TRBJ2-2, with 8 nucleotides matching TRBD2. Trimming removed 3 bases from V and 2 bases from J; junction bases left unmatched: 5. Germline V gene sequence: CDR1 DFQATT, CDR2 SNEGSKA (reference sequence). CDR3 size: 15 residues.

Ten or more counts support this clonotype. The chain joins TRBV2 to TRBJ1-2, with D unclear. CDR1 is SNHLY and CDR2 is FYNNEI in the germline V gene. CDR3 size: 12 residues. Trimming stripped 4 bases from V and 7 bases from J, with 10 bases between. The CDR3 reads CASSAELLGYTF. The CDR3 region has the DNA TGTGCCAGCAGTGCAGAGTTGCTTGGCTACACCTTC.